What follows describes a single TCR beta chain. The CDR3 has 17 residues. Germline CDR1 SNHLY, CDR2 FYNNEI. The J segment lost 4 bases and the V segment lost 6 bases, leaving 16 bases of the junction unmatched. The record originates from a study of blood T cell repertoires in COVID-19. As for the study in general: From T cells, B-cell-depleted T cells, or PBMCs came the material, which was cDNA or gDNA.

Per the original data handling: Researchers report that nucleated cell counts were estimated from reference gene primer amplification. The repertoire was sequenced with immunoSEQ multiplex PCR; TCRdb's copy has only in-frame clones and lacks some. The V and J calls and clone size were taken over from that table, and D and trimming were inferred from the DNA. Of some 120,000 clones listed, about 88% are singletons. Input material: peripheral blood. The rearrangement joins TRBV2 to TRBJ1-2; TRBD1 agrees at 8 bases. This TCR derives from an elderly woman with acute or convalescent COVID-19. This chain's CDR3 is CASSPQTGVSSIYGYTF. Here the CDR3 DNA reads TGTGCCAGCAGCCCTCAGACAGGGGTTTCTAGTATCTATGGCTACACCTTC.